The sample holds a few counts of the clone carrying this TCR beta chain. Its target is unknown. This entry belongs to a study of T cells in Graves' hyperthyroidism and ophthalmopathy. Notes on the study in general: A model built on 13 V-J features separated ophthalmopathy from stable hyperthyroidism.

The patients, who ranged from 18 to 65 in age, presented with newly diagnosed hyperthyroidism lasting under 2 months. Researchers took RNA transcripts and amplified the TCR beta CDR3 regions from them. During a first-round RT-PCR of the TCR CDR3, the HTBI primer set was used. A single record per CDR3 protein comes from TCRdb applying MiXCR to the multiplex PCR reads. The repertoire holds almost 600,000 distinct CDR3 sequences, with about half as singletons. Losses at the gene ends were 8 bases for V and 2 bases for J; bases not matched to a gene: 5. Germline CDR1 reads LGHDT; CDR2 reads YNNKEL (reference sequence). The CDR3 spans 14 residues.

This rearrangement joins TRBV3-1 to TRBJ2-2; 7 nucleotides match TRBD2. The sequence was obtained from a woman younger than 30 with Graves' hyperthyroidism. The sample consisted of peripheral blood or thyroid tissue (not recorded which). CDR3 amino acids: CASRSGTNTGELFF. The DNA for the CDR3 is TGTGCCAGCCGAAGCGGGACTAACACCGGGGAGCTGTTTTTT. Supplemented by reference TRBV3-1 and TRBJ2-2, the full variable domain reads DTAVSQTPKYLVTQMGNDKSIKCEQNLGHDTMYWYKQDSKKFLKIMFSYNNKELIINETVPNRFSPKSPDKAHLNLHINSLELGDSAVYFCASRSGTNTGELFFGEGSRLTVL.